One and the same sample provided the 25 T cell receptor beta chains below, sequenced in a study of T cell responses to AZD1222 COVID-19 vaccine. The repertoire was sequenced with immunoSEQ multiplex PCR; TCRdb's copy has only in-frame clones and lacks some. The sample lists some 150,000 clones, around nine tenths occurring once. Material: peripheral blood, obtained 28 days after the second AZD1222 dose. The receptors come from an adult who received the AZD1222 COVID-19 vaccine.

This clone was observed once. This rearrangement joins TRBV6-5 to TRBJ1-2; 9 bases align to TRBD1. The V segment lost 6 bases and the J segment 0 bases; nucleotides outside the gene matches: 5. This CDR3 contains 15 residues. CDR1 MNHEY and CDR2 SVGAGI come from the germline V gene. The CDR3 DNA follows: TGTGCCAGCAGACCGGGACAGGGAGCTAACTATGGCTACACCTTC. It encodes CASRPGQGANYGYTF.

The chain carries TRBV19 and TRBJ2-1; weak D call: TRBD1 (6 bases). V was clipped by 6 bases and J by 1 base, with 10 bases between them. The CDR3 spans 14 residues. Germline CDR1 reads LNHDA; CDR2 reads SQIVND (reference sequence). The CDR3 spells CASSKQGSYNEQFF. CDR3 bases: TGTGCCAGTAGCAAACAGGGTTCCTACAATGAGCAGTTCTTC.

The chain uses TRBV4-3 and TRBJ2-1; 10 bases fit TRBD2. The germline V gene encodes CDR1 LGHNA and CDR2 YSLEER. The CDR3 spans 14 residues. V gave up 1 base and J gave up 9 bases; unmatched junction bases: 3. Here the CDR3 reads CASSQGRLAGEQFF. In DNA, the CDR3 is TGCGCCAGCAGCCAAGGGCGACTAGCGGGTGAGCAGTTCTTC.

The chain couples TRBV6-4 to TRBJ1-6; 7 nucleotides line up with TRBD1. The trim removed 5 bases at V and 7 bases at J, leaving 5 bases unmatched. Germline V gene data show CDR1 as MRHNA and CDR2 as SNTAGT. This CDR3 has 14 residues. The CDR3 DNA reads as TGTGCCAGCAGTCAGACAGGGTTGAATTCACCCCTCCACTTT. This sequence encodes CASSQTGLNSPLHF.

This chain connects TRBV7-7 to TRBJ2-2; no reliable D call. The CDR3 totals 15 residues. The ends were cut back, 2 bases at V and 4 bases at J, with 11 bases in the middle. From germline, CDR1 is SSHAT and CDR2 FNYEAQ (reference sequence). The CDR3 DNA reads TGTGCCAGCAGCTTAAAGATACCTTCCACCGGGGAGCTGTTTTTT. It encodes CASSLKIPSTGELFF.

V and J are TRBV6-5 and TRBJ1-1, with D possibly matching TRBD1 (5 bases). Germline V gives CDR1 MNHEY, CDR2 SVGAGI. This CDR3 spans 12 amino acids. Trimming left V 8 bases short and J 6 bases short, with 13 bases between. The CDR3 protein is CASGHMGAEAFF. The CDR3 DNA is TGTGCCAGCGGTCATATGGGGGCTGAAGCTTTCTTT.

V usage is TRBV7-2 and J usage is TRBJ1-2, with D unresolved. Germline V gene data show CDR1 as SGHTA and CDR2 as FQGNSA. V lost 0 bases and J 0 bases, leaving 8 bases between the germline ends. The CDR3 has 15 amino acids. CDR3 sequence (DNA): TGTGCCAGCAGCTTAGCCTCAACAACTAACTATGGCTACACCTTC. This gives the protein CASSLASTTNYGYTF.

This chain links TRBV6-2 or TRBV6-3 with TRBJ2-1; D remains ambiguous. The ends were cut back, 2 bases at V and 7 bases at J, with 6 bases in the middle. This CDR3 contains 12 residues. The V gene's germline CDR1 is MNHEY and CDR2 SVGEGT. This CDR3 is CASSYGRNEQFF. The DNA of the CDR3 is TGTGCCAGCAGTTACGGCCGGAATGAGCAGTTCTTC.

V and J are TRBV19 and TRBJ1-3; no firm D call. This CDR3 has 16 residues. Germline V gene sequence: CDR1 LNHDA, CDR2 SQIVND (reference sequence). The V end was cut by 3 bases, the J end by 0 bases, with 12 bases between. CDR3 coding DNA: TGTGCCAGTAGTATTCTAGGCAGCAGCTCTGGAAACACCATATATTTT. This codes for CASSILGSSSGNTIYF.

V and J are TRBV27 and TRBJ1-2; TRBD1 might be the D (6 bases). The CDR3 length is 15 residues. Germline V gene sequence: CDR1 MNHEY, CDR2 SMNVEV (reference sequence). Trimming left V 5 bases short and J 8 bases short, with 21 bases between. This chain's CDR3 is CASSLTRGVWIGYTF. CDR3 DNA: TGTGCCAGCAGTCTTACCAGGGGAGTATGGATAGGCTACACCTTC.

The V and J genes are TRBV5-5 and TRBJ1-4; no reliable D call. The CDR3 runs to 12 residues. Germline lookup yields CDR1 SGHKS and CDR2 YYEKEE (reference sequence). V lost 1 base and J lost 16, with 14 bases in between. The CDR3 loop is CASSLQQEDPFF. Written as DNA, the CDR3 is TGTGCCAGCAGCTTGCAGCAGGAGGATCCGTTTTTT.

Here the CDR3 DNA reads TGTGCCAGCAGCTTTCGAGGGAGCTCCTATAATTCACCCCTCCACTTT. This gives the protein CASSFRGSSYNSPLHF. The rearrangement joins TRBV5-6 to TRBJ1-6; the D is unclear. The V gene lost 2 bases and the J gene lost 0 bases, with 9 bases spanning the gap. CDR1 is SGHDT, CDR2 YYEEEE, per germline. The CDR3 spans 16 residues.

This sequence joins TRBV12-3 or TRBV12-4 and TRBJ2-3; D is uncertain. The CDR3 spans 13 residues. The ends were cut back, 8 bases at V and 5 bases at J, with 14 bases in the middle. The chain's CDR3 is CASGKGEEDTQYF. The CDR3 DNA reads TGTGCCAGCGGGAAAGGAGAAGAAGATACGCAGTATTTT.

The chain uses TRBV7-8 and TRBJ2-1, with D perhaps being TRBD1 or TRBD2 (5 bases each). Germline V gene lookup returns CDR1 SGHVS and CDR2 FQNEAQ. The CDR3 has 16 amino acids. Trimming pared 5 bases from V and 5 bases from J, leaving 19 bases between. The CDR3, as DNA: TGTGCCAGCAGCCCCCGGGACCGTCGTATTCACAATGAGCAGTTCTTC. Its translation: CASSPRDRRIHNEQFF.

The genes are TRBV5-6 and TRBJ1-5; D perhaps matches TRBD1 (6 bases). The CDR3 loop spans 13 amino acids. From germline, CDR1 is SGHDT and CDR2 YYEEEE. V dropped 4 bases and J dropped 6 bases, with 11 bases sitting between them. The CDR3 loop is CASSPGGGQPQHF. The CDR3 bases are TGTGCCAGCAGCCCGGGAGGGGGTCAGCCCCAGCATTTT.

This sequence joins TRBV2 and TRBJ2-7; D remains unclear. Trimming removed 6 bases at V and 4 bases at J, with 4 bases between. CDR1 and CDR2 (germline): SNHLY, FYNNEI. The CDR3 length is 10 residues. The CDR3 region has the DNA TGTGCCAGCAGCGAGTACGAGCAGTACTTC. As protein: CASSEYEQYF.

The genes are TRBV12-2 and TRBJ1-1. TRBV12-2 is shown as a pseudogene. The CDR3 consists of 17 residues. CDR3 sequence: CASRFLDGALPNTEAFF. CDR3 bases: TGTGCAAGTCGCTTCCTCGACGGGGCACTACCGAACACTGAAGCTTTCTTT.

As concerns this clone: A junction boundary mismatches the germline segment, possibly from a read error. This sequence joins TRBV6-2 or TRBV6-3 and TRBJ1-5; D is possibly TRBD1 (5 bases). The CDR3 has 15 residues. Germline values: CDR1 MNHEY, CDR2 SVGEGT. The CDR3, as DNA: TGTGCCAGCACTTACAGGACCTTGGCCGATCAGCCCCAGCATTTT. The encoded protein is CASTYRTLADQPQHF.

In this sample, this clone turned up a few times. The J gene is TRBJ2-7, the V gene TRBV7-9; D may be TRBD2 (6 bases). CDR3 length: 13 residues. Germline V gene data show CDR1 as SEHNR and CDR2 as FQNEAQ (reference sequence). The ends were cut back, 4 bases at V and 5 bases at J, with 12 bases in the middle. The CDR3 region has the DNA TGTGCCAGCAGCTCCTCGGGGAGGCACGAGCAGTACTTC. Amino acids: CASSSSGRHEQYF.

This clone came up many times. The chain joins TRBV6-4 to TRBJ1-1; D remains unclear. The V end lost 3 bases, the J end lost 3 bases, and 11 bases lay between the germline ends. This CDR3 region has 14 residues. Germline CDR1 is MRHNA and CDR2 is SNTAGT. CDR3 in amino acids: CASSDSPFDTEAFF. The CDR3 bases are TGTGCCAGCAGTGATAGCCCCTTTGACACTGAAGCTTTCTTT.

This chain connects TRBV5-1 to TRBJ2-7, with 7 bases identical to TRBD1. The CDR3 sequence is 13 residues long. From germline, CDR1 is SGHRS and CDR2 YFSETQ. The ends lost 0 bases at V and 10 bases at J; junction bases unmatched: 7. The CDR3 sequence is CASSLDRGFGQYF. CDR3 coding DNA: TGCGCCAGCAGCTTGGACAGGGGCTTCGGACAGTACTTC.

The CDR3 protein is CASSDSGAREQYF. CDR3 DNA: TGTGCCAGCAGTGATAGCGGGGCTCGCGAGCAGTACTTC. This sequence joins TRBV6-1 and TRBJ2-7, with 8 bases lining up with TRBD2. Trimming cost V 3 bases and J 6 bases; bases outside gene matches: 4. Germline lookup yields CDR1 MNHNS and CDR2 SASEGT. The CDR3 totals 13 residues.

The rearrangement joins TRBV4-2 to TRBJ2-1, with D perhaps TRBD2 (5 bases). The CDR3 totals 15 residues. CDR1 LGHNA and CDR2 YNFKEQ come from the germline V gene. The germline V and J ends were trimmed by 4 bases and 5 bases, with 15 bases remaining between them. In nucleotides, the CDR3 is TGTGCCAGCAGCCTGGACTCGACGCCCCACAATGAGCAGTTCTTC. Amino acid sequence: CASSLDSTPHNEQFF.

The chain recombines TRBV18 with TRBJ1-1; D gene uncertain. This CDR3 has 12 amino acids. Trimming stripped 4 bases from V and 6 bases from J, with 9 bases between. Germline V gene lookup returns CDR1 KGHSH and CDR2 LQKENI. CDR3 sequence (DNA): TGTGCCAGCTCACAATCCGGGCCTGAAGCTTTCTTT. Translation: CASSQSGPEAFF.

The chain employs TRBV10-3 and TRBJ2-4, with D possibly matching TRBD1 (6 bases). The CDR3 consists of 13 residues. The V gene's germline CDR1 is ENHRY and CDR2 SYGVKD. Trimming pared 3 bases from V and 8 bases from J, leaving 11 bases between. The CDR3 loop is CAISEGAGDIQYF. DNA of the CDR3: TGTGCCATCAGTGAAGGTGCAGGGGACATTCAGTACTTC.